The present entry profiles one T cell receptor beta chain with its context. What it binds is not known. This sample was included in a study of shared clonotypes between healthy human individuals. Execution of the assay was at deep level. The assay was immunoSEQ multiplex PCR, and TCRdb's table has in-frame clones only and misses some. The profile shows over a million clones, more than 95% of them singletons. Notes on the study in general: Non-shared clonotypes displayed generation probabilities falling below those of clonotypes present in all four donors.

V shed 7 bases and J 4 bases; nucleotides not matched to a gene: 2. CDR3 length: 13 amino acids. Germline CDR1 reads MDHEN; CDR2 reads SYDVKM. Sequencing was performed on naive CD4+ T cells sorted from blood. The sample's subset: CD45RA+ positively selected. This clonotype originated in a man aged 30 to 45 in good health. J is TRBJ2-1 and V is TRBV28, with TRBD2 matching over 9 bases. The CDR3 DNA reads TGTGCCAGCAAAGCGGGAGGTTACAATGAGCAGTTCTTC. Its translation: CASKAGGYNEQFF.